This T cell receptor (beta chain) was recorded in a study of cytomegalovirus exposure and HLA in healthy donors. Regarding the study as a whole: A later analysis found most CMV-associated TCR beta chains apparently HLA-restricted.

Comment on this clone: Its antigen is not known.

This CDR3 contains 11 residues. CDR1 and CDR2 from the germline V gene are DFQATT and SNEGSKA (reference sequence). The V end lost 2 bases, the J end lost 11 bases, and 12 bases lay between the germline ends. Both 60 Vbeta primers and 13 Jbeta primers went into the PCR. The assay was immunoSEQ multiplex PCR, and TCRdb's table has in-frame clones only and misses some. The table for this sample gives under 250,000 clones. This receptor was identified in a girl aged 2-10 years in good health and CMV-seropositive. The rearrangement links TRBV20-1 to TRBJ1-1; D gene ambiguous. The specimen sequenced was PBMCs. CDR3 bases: TGCAGTGCTAGAACAACCGGGGAGGCTTTCTTT. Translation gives CSARTTGEAFF.